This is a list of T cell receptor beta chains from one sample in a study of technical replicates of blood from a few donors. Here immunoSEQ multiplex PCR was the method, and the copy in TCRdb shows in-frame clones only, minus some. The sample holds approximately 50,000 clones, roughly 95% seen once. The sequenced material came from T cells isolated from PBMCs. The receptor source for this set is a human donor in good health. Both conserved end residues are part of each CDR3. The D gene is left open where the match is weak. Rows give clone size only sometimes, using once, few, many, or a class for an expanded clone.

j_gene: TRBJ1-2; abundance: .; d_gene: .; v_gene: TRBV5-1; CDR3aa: CASSPPVENYGYTF; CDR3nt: TGCGCCAGCAGCCCCCCAGTTGAAAACTATGGCTACACCTTC
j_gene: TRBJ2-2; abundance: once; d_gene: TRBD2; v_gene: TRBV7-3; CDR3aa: CASSSLAGVGELFF; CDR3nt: TGTGCCAGCAGCTCCTTAGCGGGAGTCGGGGAGCTGTTTTTT
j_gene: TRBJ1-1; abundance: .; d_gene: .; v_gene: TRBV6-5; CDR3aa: CASSYSSGEAFF; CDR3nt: TGTGCCAGCAGTTACTCATCCGGTGAAGCTTTCTTT
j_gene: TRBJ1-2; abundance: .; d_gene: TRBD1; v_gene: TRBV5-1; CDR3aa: CASSLAGGQDVYGYTF; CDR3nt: TGCGCCAGCAGCTTGGCGGGTGGACAGGATGTCTATGGCTACACCTTC
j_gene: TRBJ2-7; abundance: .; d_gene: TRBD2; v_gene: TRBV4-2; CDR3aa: CASSQASSGSYEQYF; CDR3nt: TGTGCCAGCAGCCAAGCGTCTAGCGGGAGCTACGAGCAGTACTTC
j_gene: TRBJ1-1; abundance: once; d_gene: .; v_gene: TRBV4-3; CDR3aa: CASSQWGGTEAFF; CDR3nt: TGCGCCAGCAGCCAATGGGGGGGGACTGAAGCTTTCTTT
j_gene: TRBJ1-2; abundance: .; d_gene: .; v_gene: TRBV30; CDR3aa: CAWRLGRDMGGYTF; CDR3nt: TGTGCCTGGAGGCTCGGCAGGGACATGGGGGGCTACACCTTC
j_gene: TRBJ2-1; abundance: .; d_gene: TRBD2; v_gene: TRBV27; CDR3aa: CASSSLISGGSPYNEQFF; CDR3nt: TGTGCCAGCAGTTCATTAATCAGTGGCGGGAGTCCCTACAATGAGCAGTTCTTC
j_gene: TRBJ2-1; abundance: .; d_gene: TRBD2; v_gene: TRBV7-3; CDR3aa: CASRRSGTSRNDLFF; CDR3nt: TGTGCCAGCAGAAGATCCGGGACTAGCCGAAATGATTTGTTCTTC
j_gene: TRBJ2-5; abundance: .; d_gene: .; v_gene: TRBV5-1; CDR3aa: CASSLPGANRPQYF; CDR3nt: TGCGCCAGCAGCCTACCGGGAGCTAATAGACCCCAGTACTTC
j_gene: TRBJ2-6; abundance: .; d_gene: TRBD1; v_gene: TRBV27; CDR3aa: CASSADRGPGSSGANVLTF; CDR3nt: TGTGCCAGCAGCGCTGACAGGGGGCCAGGCAGCTCTGGGGCCAACGTCCTGACTTTC
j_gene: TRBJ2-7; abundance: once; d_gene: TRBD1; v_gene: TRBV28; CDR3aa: CASSDLGTGELYEQYF; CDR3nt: TGTGCCAGCAGTGACCTTGGGACAGGCGAACTCTACGAGCAGTACTTC
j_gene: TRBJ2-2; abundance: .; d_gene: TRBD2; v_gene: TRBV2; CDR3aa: CASRPSGSSSKSGELFF; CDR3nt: TGTGCCAGCAGACCGAGCGGGAGTTCCTCCAAATCCGGGGAGCTGTTTTTT
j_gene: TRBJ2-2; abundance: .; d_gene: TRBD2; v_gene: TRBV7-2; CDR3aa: CASRSAGVGTGELFF; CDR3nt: TGTGCCAGCAGGTCAGCGGGAGTGGGCACCGGGGAGCTGTTTTTT
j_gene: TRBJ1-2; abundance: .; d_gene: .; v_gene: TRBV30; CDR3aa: CACSTGQPGYTF; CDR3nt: TGTGCCTGCTCCACTGGGCAGCCTGGCTACACCTTC
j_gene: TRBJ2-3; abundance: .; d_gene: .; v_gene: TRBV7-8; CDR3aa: CASSSRSDTQYF; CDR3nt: TGTGCCAGCAGTTCTAGGTCAGATACGCAGTATTTT
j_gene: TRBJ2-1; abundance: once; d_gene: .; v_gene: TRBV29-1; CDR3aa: CSVDPRGTFNEQFF; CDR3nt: TGCAGCGTTGACCCGAGAGGGACTTTTAATGAGCAGTTCTTC
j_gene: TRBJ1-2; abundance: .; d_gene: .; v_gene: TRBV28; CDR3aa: CASSSVGGYGYTF; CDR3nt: TGTGCCAGCAGCAGCGTAGGGGGCTATGGCTACACCTTC
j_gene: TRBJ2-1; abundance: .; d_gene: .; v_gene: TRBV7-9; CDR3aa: CASSLARLYNEQFF; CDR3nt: TGTGCCAGCAGCTTAGCAAGACTGTACAATGAGCAGTTCTTC
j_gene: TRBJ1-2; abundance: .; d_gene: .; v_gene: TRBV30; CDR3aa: CAWSRDTTYYGYTF; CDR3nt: TGTGCCTGGAGTCGGGACACAACCTACTATGGCTACACCTTC
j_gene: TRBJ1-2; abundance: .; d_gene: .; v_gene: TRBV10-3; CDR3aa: CAISEYRANYGYTF; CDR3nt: TGTGCCATCAGTGAGTACAGAGCTAACTATGGCTACACCTTC
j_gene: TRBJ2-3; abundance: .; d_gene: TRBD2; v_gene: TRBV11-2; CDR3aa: CASSLALAGNQDTQYF; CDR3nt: TGTGCCAGCAGCTTAGCACTAGCGGGGAATCAAGATACGCAGTATTTT
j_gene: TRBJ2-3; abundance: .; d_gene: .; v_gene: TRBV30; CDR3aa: CAWSAGASTDTQYF; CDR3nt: TGTGCCTGGAGTGCAGGGGCGAGCACAGATACGCAGTATTTT
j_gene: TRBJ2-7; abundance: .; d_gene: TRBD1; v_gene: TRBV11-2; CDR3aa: CASSPRTGGWEQYF; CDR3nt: TGTGCCAGCAGCCCGAGGACAGGGGGCTGGGAGCAGTACTTC
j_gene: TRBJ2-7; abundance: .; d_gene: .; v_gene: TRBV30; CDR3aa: CAWSFQRYEQYF; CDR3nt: TGTGCCTGGAGCTTCCAGCGCTACGAGCAGTACTTC
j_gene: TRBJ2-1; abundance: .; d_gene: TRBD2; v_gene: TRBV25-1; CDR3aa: CASVIGGLDNEQFF; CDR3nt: TGTGCCAGCGTGATCGGGGGGTTGGACAATGAGCAGTTCTTC